Each of the 23 T cell receptor beta chains below was sequenced from the same sample in a study of beta chain features in type 1 diabetes. Expressed TCRB transcripts got sequenced, as all isolated RNA was reverse transcribed. Clones were sequenced by immunoSEQ multiplex PCR, and TCRdb holds only the in-frame ones, with some missing. The sample includes hundreds of thousands of clones, roughly 12% of them seen just once. The sequenced material came from naive CD4+ T cells from blood. All receptors come from a man younger than 35 in good health.

This clone was observed a few times. The chain carries TRBV7-3 and TRBJ2-4; D is perhaps TRBD1 (6 bases). Germline CDR1 reads SGHTA; CDR2 reads FQGTGA. Trimming cost V 5 bases and J 8 bases, with 13 bases left between them. CDR3 length equals 13 residues. CDR3 protein: CASSQGFGDIQYF. The CDR3 coding sequence is TGTGCCAGCAGCCAGGGGTTCGGGGACATTCAGTACTTC.

This clone has more than one count but fewer than ten. The J gene is TRBJ2-2, the V gene TRBV28; D perhaps matches TRBD1 (5 bases). V lost 5 bases to trimming and J lost 3 bases, with 13 bases between them. The CDR3 spans 15 residues. Germline values: CDR1 MDHEN, CDR2 SYDVKM. Here the CDR3 DNA reads TGTGCCAGCAGTCCCCCAGGGCCTTACACCGGGGAGCTGTTTTTT. It yields the protein CASSPPGPYTGELFF.

This clone was picked up a small number of times. The V and J genes are TRBV30 and TRBJ1-1; D not certain. Trimming removed 2 bases at V and 5 bases at J, with 12 bases between. CDR1 is GTSNPN, CDR2 SVGIG, per germline (reference sequence). This CDR3 region has 13 residues. Written as DNA, the CDR3 is TGTGCCTGGAGTCCGGGGTTGGGGACTGAAGCTTTCTTT. Encoded protein: CAWSPGLGTEAFF. Supplemented by reference TRBV30 and TRBJ1-1, the full variable domain reads SQTIHQWPATLVQPVGSPLSLECTVEGTSNPNLYWYRQAAGRGLQLLFYSVGIGQISSEVPQNLSASRPQDRQFILSSKKLLLSDSGFYLCAWSPGLGTEAFFGQGTRLTVV.

This clone was seen only a few times. At one of its ends the junction is not consistent with the germline gene, which may arise from a read error. This chain links TRBV7-7 with TRBJ2-1, with D possibly matching TRBD2 (5 bases). The CDR3 totals 14 residues. Germline CDR1 and CDR2: SSHAT and FNYEAQ (reference sequence). CDR3 in amino acids: CASSLAARGNEQFF. DNA of the CDR3: TGTGCTAGCAGCTTAGCCGCTAGAGGGAATGAGCAGTTCTTC.

This clone was seen only a few times. The V and J genes are TRBV5-4 and TRBJ2-5, with 7 bases lining up with TRBD1. The CDR3 is 14 amino acids. Germline CDR1 and CDR2: SGHNT and YYREEE (reference sequence). V was clipped by 3 bases and J by 2 bases; unmatched bases: 4. The CDR3, as DNA: TGTGCCAGCAGCTGGGGACAGAATCAAGAGACCCAGTACTTC. It translates to CASSWGQNQETQYF.

In this sample, this clone turned up a few times. V usage is TRBV5-1 and J usage is TRBJ1-1, with TRBD1 matching over 7 bases. The CDR3 consists of 14 residues. With V trimmed by 4 bases and J by 1 base, 4 bases remained unmatched. Germline lookup yields CDR1 SGHRS and CDR2 YFSETQ. The CDR3 coding sequence is TGCGCCAGCAGCCGGTCAGGGGGGAACACTGAAGCTTTCTTT. This sequence encodes CASSRSGGNTEAFF.

This clone has a handful of counts. This rearrangement joins TRBV7-2 to TRBJ2-7; 10 nucleotides align to TRBD2. The V segment lost 3 bases and the J segment 2 bases; nucleotides outside the gene matches: 4. Germline V gives CDR1 SGHTA, CDR2 FQGNSA. The CDR3 is 15 residues long. CDR3 sequence reads: CASSFGLAEAYEQYF. For the CDR3, the DNA is TGTGCCAGCAGCTTCGGACTAGCGGAGGCCTACGAGCAGTACTTC.

DNA for the CDR3: TGTGCCAGCAGCTTAGAGACCGGGAGCATCGGGGCCCAGTACTTC. The encoded protein is CASSLETGSIGAQYF. The chain uses TRBV7-3 and TRBJ2-5; weak D call: TRBD2 (6 bases). This CDR3 has 15 amino acids. V gave up 2 bases and J gave up 9 bases, with 19 bases separating them. The germline CDR1 and CDR2 sequences are SGHTA and FQGTGA.

This clone came up a few times. The chain uses TRBV30 and TRBJ2-7, with TRBD1 matching 8 bases. Germline V gives CDR1 GTSNPN, CDR2 SVGIG (reference sequence). This CDR3 contains 13 residues. The V and J ends lost 3 bases and 7 bases, in that order; junction bases with no gene match: 8. CDR3 nucleotide sequence: TGTGCCTGGAGGAGGCAGGGGGCGGATGAGCAGTACTTC. Translation gives CAWRRQGADEQYF.

The chain is built from TRBV29-1 and TRBJ1-1, with a possible D match to TRBD1 (5 bases). The germline gives CDR1 SQVTM, CDR2 ANQGSEA. The CDR3 consists of 10 residues. Trimming stripped 6 bases from V and 6 bases from J, with 8 bases between. The CDR3 bases are TGCAGCGTGGGGGGGTCTGAAGCTTTCTTT. Translated, it gives CSVGGSEAFF.

This clone was recorded at least ten times. This sequence joins TRBV29-1 and TRBJ2-1; D is unclear. The germline gives CDR1 SQVTM, CDR2 ANQGSEA. V was shortened by 4 bases and J by 7 bases, with 14 bases between the two germline ends. This CDR3 is 13 amino acids long. The CDR3 DNA sequence: TGCAGCGTTGTACGATTCGGTCTAAATGAGCAGTTCTTC. This gives the protein CSVVRFGLNEQFF.

Points on this clone: Other DNA sequences in the sample encode the same CDR3. The chain links TRBV28 to TRBJ2-1; D remains ambiguous. This CDR3 is 11 amino acids long. CDR1 and CDR2 (germline): MDHEN, SYDVKM. The V end was cut by 5 bases, the J end by 9 bases, with 8 bases between. CDR3 DNA: TGTGCCAGCAGTCTTAGCCGTGAGCAGTTCTTC. Protein sequence: CASSLSREQFF.

The chain carries TRBV7-2 and TRBJ2-2; 7 bases are a match to TRBD2. The CDR3 runs 16 residues. Germline lookup yields CDR1 SGHTA and CDR2 FQGNSA. J was trimmed by 3 bases and V by 3 bases; bases with no gene match: 7. CDR3 bases: TGTGCCAGCAGCTTTCCGGGGGGAAGGGACACCGGGGAGCTGTTTTTT. Translation: CASSFPGGRDTGELFF.

V and J are TRBV28 and TRBJ2-7; D gene unclear. CDR1 MDHEN and CDR2 SYDVKM come from the germline V gene. The length of the CDR3 is 13 residues. V lost 3 bases and J lost 4, with 10 bases in between. This CDR3 is CASSFSYGYEQYF. In DNA form, the CDR3 reads TGTGCCAGCAGTTTTAGCTATGGATACGAGCAGTACTTC.

The gene calls are TRBV28 and TRBJ2-7; 10 bases fit TRBD2. The ends lost 6 bases at V and 5 bases at J; junction bases unmatched: 7. CDR3 length: 14 amino acids. CDR1 is MDHEN and CDR2 is SYDVKM in the germline V gene. CDR3 protein: CASRASGSLNEQYF. The CDR3, as DNA: TGTGCCAGCAGGGCTAGCGGGAGTCTAAACGAGCAGTACTTC.

CDR3 nucleotide sequence: TGTGCCAGCAGCCAGCGAGAGCGGGGGATAACAGATACGCAGTATTTT. This gives the protein CASSQRERGITDTQYF. The gene calls are TRBV9 and TRBJ2-3; TRBD2 matches at 8 bases. The CDR3 has 16 residues. The V and J ends lost 4 bases and 3 bases, in that order; junction bases with no gene match: 10. Germline V CDR1 and CDR2: SGDLS, YYNGEE.

V gene TRBV7-2 combines with J gene TRBJ2-1; 9 bases are a match to TRBD2. V was pared by 4 bases and J by 2 bases, with 0 bases of the junction left unmatched. The germline V gene has CDR1 SGHTA and CDR2 FQGNSA. The CDR3 sequence is 14 residues long. CDR3 sequence: CASSSSGTYNEQFF. CDR3 DNA sequence: TGTGCCAGCAGCTCTAGCGGGACCTACAATGAGCAGTTCTTC.

This clone was seen many times. The V and J genes are TRBV7-9 and TRBJ2-5; D gene uncertain. The CDR3 contains 11 residues. Trimming removed 6 bases from V and 3 bases from J, with 5 bases in between. Per germline, CDR1 SEHNR and CDR2 FQNEAQ (reference sequence). This CDR3 is CASSVKETQYF. In DNA form, the CDR3 reads TGTGCCAGCAGTGTCAAAGAGACCCAGTACTTC.

The gene calls are TRBV11-2 and TRBJ2-7; a possible D gene is TRBD2 (5 bases). The CDR3 has 14 residues. Looked up from germline, CDR1 is SGHAT and CDR2 is FQNNGV. Trimming cost V 5 bases and J 2 bases, with 13 bases left between them. As DNA, the CDR3 is TGTGCCAGCAGCCCCTCCGGGATCCCCTACGAGCAGTACTTC. The encoded protein is CASSPSGIPYEQYF.

This rearrangement joins TRBV28 to TRBJ1-2, with a tentative D call TRBD1 (5 bases). Germline loops: CDR1 MDHEN, CDR2 SYDVKM. The CDR3 is 12 amino acids. V lost 2 bases and J lost 8, with 9 bases in between. CDR3 bases: TGTGCCAGCAGTTTAGGGGCGGGAGGCTACACCTTC. It codes for CASSLGAGGYTF.

This rearrangement joins TRBV29-1 to TRBJ2-5; D gene unclear. Between the trimmed V and J ends, which lost 4 bases and 2 bases, there was a span of 8 bases. This CDR3 comprises 12 residues. CDR1 SQVTM and CDR2 ANQGSEA come from the germline V gene. CDR3 DNA sequence: TGCAGCGTTGGGCCTGAACAAGAGACCCAGTACTTC. Translated: CSVGPEQETQYF.

The chain links TRBV19 to TRBJ2-6; perhaps TRBD1 as D (6 bases). V shed 3 bases and J shed 0 bases, with 15 bases lying between them. This CDR3 region has 18 residues. CDR1 is LNHDA and CDR2 is SQIVND in the germline V gene (reference sequence). This CDR3 reads CASSMMPGQVSGANVLTF. As DNA, the CDR3 is TGTGCCAGTAGTATGATGCCGGGACAAGTCTCTGGGGCCAACGTCCTGACTTTC.

This clone has just a few counts. The CDR3 is CASSLAASGRDTQYF. DNA for the CDR3: TGCGCCAGCAGCTTGGCTGCTAGCGGTCGGGATACGCAGTATTTT. The V and J genes are TRBV5-1 and TRBJ2-3; 7 positions match TRBD2. Germline assignment: CDR1 SGHRS and CDR2 YFSETQ. The CDR3 contains 15 residues. V was clipped by 0 bases and J by 6 bases; unmatched bases: 7. The full variable domain, in which reference TRBV5-1 and TRBJ2-3 provide the parts outside the CDR3, is KAGVTQTPRYLIKTRGQQVTLSCSPISGHRSVSWYQQTPGQGLQFLFEYFSETQRNKGNFPGRFSGRQFSNSRSEMNVSTLELGDSALYLCASSLAASGRDTQYFGPGTRLTVL.